This T cell receptor beta chain was recovered during a study of shared clonotypes between healthy human individuals. Comments on this clone: Its cognate antigen is unknown. Mismatch with germline at one junction end may stem from a read error.

General observations from the study: The genetic and exposure-history diversity represented was limited by few donors. Larger estimated richness was generally seen in naive subsets than in memory subsets.

Germline CDR1 reads MNHNY; CDR2 reads SVGAGI (reference sequence). The CDR3 runs to 12 residues. Assay used: immunoSEQ multiplex PCR; TCRdb lists only in-frame clones, some missing. The table has some 790,000 clones, 72% seen once. Negatively enriched CD4+ T cells were divided by CD45RA into naive and memory. This sequence originates from a woman aged 25 to 39 in good health. The chain is built from TRBV6-6 and TRBJ2-7; 7 nucleotides match TRBD1. Material for sequencing was memory CD4+ T cells sorted from blood. As to subset: CD45RA-negative fraction. CDR3 sequence reads: CASSYSTGTVIF. For the CDR3, the DNA is TGTGCCAGCAGTTACTCGACCGGGACAGTGATTTTC.